These 2 T cell receptor beta chains originate from one sample sequenced in a study of T cell responses to AZD1222 COVID-19 vaccine. Produced via immunoSEQ multiplex PCR; TCRdb's table is partial and in-frame only. This sample has 150,000 to 200,000 clones; about 93% occur once, and the top ten carry approximately 0.58%. Source: peripheral blood, taken on day 0 of AZD1222 vaccination. These receptors were taken from an adult in good health.

The V call is TRBV11-2, the J call TRBJ2-1, with TRBD2 matching 10 bases. This CDR3 has 16 amino acids. CDR1 SGHAT and CDR2 FQNNGV come from the germline V gene. After removal of 1 base from V and 10 bases from J, the junction contained 10 bases not matched to a gene. DNA for the CDR3: TGTGCCAGCAGCTTAGTAGGGCTAGCGGGAGTCGGGGAGCAGTTCTTC. Translation: CASSLVGLAGVGEQFF. Combining the CDR3 with reference TRBV11-2 and TRBJ2-1 gives the whole variable domain EAGVAQSPRYKIIEKRQSVAFWCNPISGHATLYWYQQILGQGPKLLIQFQNNGVVDDSQLPKDRFSAERLKGVDSTLKIQPAKLEDSAVYLCASSLVGLAGVGEQFFGPGTRLTVL.

The J gene is TRBJ2-1, the V gene TRBV28; TRBD1 matches at 7 bases. The CDR3 has 15 amino acids. CDR1 and CDR2 (germline): MDHEN, SYDVKM. V gave up 7 bases and J gave up 10 bases; unmatched junction bases: 16. CDR3 sequence: CASTPGGLRAAEQFF. The CDR3 region has the DNA TGTGCCAGCACTCCAGGGGGTCTACGCGCCGCGGAGCAGTTCTTC.